This T cell receptor beta chain was captured in a study of STAT3 mutations in large granular lymphocyte leukemia (dated by TCRdb to the late 2010s). Regarding the complete study: About half of the T-LGLL patients who underwent longitudinal sequencing carried canonical activating STAT3 mutations. More than half of T-LGLL patients received one or more immunosuppressive therapy regimens, with hematologic response in approximately 41% of those treated. To reconstruct clonal hierarchy and dynamics, serial deep sequencing of TCRbeta CDR3 and STAT3 was performed in patients with T-cell large granular lymphocyte leukemia. From an initial cohort of about 220 LGL patients, 15 to 20 representative T-LGLL cases were selected for longitudinal TCRbeta and STAT3 sequencing. As controls, the study also included longitudinal sequencing of two patients with natural killer LGL leukemia. Patients were sequenced at 4 time points on average, with the number of samplings per patient ranging from 2 to 8. Broader findings and caveats from the paper: Persisting codominant clonotypes in some patients meant a small but highly pathogenic clone may have been missed. In several patients, dominant TCR clone burden exceeded STAT3 mutant burden, suggesting STAT3 mutation arose secondarily within a pre-expanded clone. Every T-LGLL patient showed at least one immunodominant TCRbeta clonotype, and about half showed multiple immunodominant subclonotypes. TCR clonotype switching after therapy was observed in 6 of 18 patients, and all newly emerging clones were found to be STAT3 wild type. Variable intervals between samplings and differing treatment regimens complicated linking therapy response to changes in TCR clonal burden. Because no samples were available when a clone first appeared, clonal expansion had to be inferred from samplings taken at other points.

An Illumina MiSeq was used to sequence the TCRbeta libraries, yielding an average of about 41,000 productive templates per sample. Multiplex PCR amplification was used to generate TCRbeta CDR3 libraries with the immunoSEQ assay. Per the original workflow: Repertoire diversity was calculated as previously defined, with values near 0 taken to indicate extremely monoclonal samples. TCRdb provides this immuneACCESS table in a form limited to in-frame rearrangements. Some clones are lacking; in checked studies, under half of them reflect an unresolved V gene, and why the rest are absent is not known. V and J calls and clone size are as listed in that table; D and trimming were resolved from the DNA. The sample records thousands of clones, around 66% of which are singletons. Together, the top ten hold approximately 90% of the sample. The same DNA, extracted from blood mononuclear cells, served for both the TCR sequencing and the STAT3 sequencing.

By share, this clone ranks as medium-sized (0.01 to 0.1%). Its specific antigen is unknown. Nothing much larger sits one base from this clone, and base qualities are not available. The germline V gene provides CDR1 SNHLY and CDR2 FYNNEI. The CDR3 holds 16 amino acids from the cysteine to the phenylalanine. Only the CDR3 DNA stays, 48 bases, in frame from base 1. For this chain, trimming is 6 bases at the V end and 5 bases at the J end, and the number of junction bases without a gene match is 11. Sequences were obtained from peripheral blood mononuclear cells. This clonotype was sampled from a man in his 60s with T-cell large granular lymphocyte leukemia. Some clones in this sample may be carry-over from other donors' samples. The age is the age at diagnosis. This receptor chain uses TRBV2 and TRBJ2-1; 9 bases in the middle match TRBD1. DNA sequence: TGTGCCAGCAGAGATACCGGACAGGGGTTGGACAATGAGCAGTTCTTC. This encodes CASRDTGQGLDNEQFF. Joined to the reference TRBV2 and TRBJ2-1 proteins, this CDR3 gives the full variable domain: EPEVTQTPSHQVTQMGQEVILRCVPISNHLYFYWYRQILGQKVEFLVSFYNNEISEKSEIFDDQFSVERPDGSNFTLKIRSTKLEDSAMYFCASRDTGQGLDNEQFFGPGTRLTVL.